The 6 T cell receptor beta chains listed next were all sequenced from one sample in a study of blood T cell repertoires in COVID-19. Profiling relied on immunoSEQ multiplex PCR, and the TCRdb table lists in-frame clones only, not all of them. This table has some 70,000 clones, about 85% appearing once. The specimen sequenced was peripheral blood. Receptors were obtained from a man older than 75 with acute or convalescent COVID-19.

J is TRBJ2-7 and V is TRBV11-3; the D gene is possibly TRBD2 (6 bases). CDR3 size: 14 residues. Germline CDR1 reads SGHNT; CDR2 reads YENEEA. Trimming pared 0 bases from V and 4 bases from J, leaving 10 bases between. CDR3 sequence reads: CASSLEGRGYEQYF. CDR3 DNA: TGTGCCAGCAGCTTAGAAGGGCGGGGTTACGAGCAGTACTTC.

The chain recombines TRBV2 with TRBJ2-5, with TRBD2 matching 9 bases. Germline V CDR1 and CDR2: SNHLY, FYNNEI. This CDR3 is 13 amino acids long. Trimming at V came to 6 bases and at J to 5 bases, leaving 4 bases not matched to a gene. The CDR3 loop reads CASSRGGVETQYF. The CDR3 nucleotides are TGTGCCAGCAGCCGCGGGGGGGTGGAGACCCAGTACTTC.

The chain combines TRBV5-1 with TRBJ1-4; D might be TRBD1 (5 bases). The V gene lost 2 bases and the J gene lost 7 bases, with 12 bases spanning the gap. This CDR3 comprises 14 residues. Germline-derived CDR1 and CDR2 are SGHRS and YFSETQ. This CDR3 reads CASSFAGRGEKLFF. CDR3 bases: TGCGCCAGCAGCTTTGCGGGGCGGGGTGAAAAACTGTTTTTT.

This clone appeared a few times. J is TRBJ1-1 and V is TRBV7-8; 7 bases are a match to TRBD1. Per germline, CDR1 SGHVS and CDR2 FQNEAQ. The CDR3 is made up of 16 amino acids. J gave up 0 bases and V 1 base, and 5 bases lay outside the gene matches. CDR3 loop: CASSLEQGTLNTEAFF. The CDR3 DNA reads TGTGCCAGCAGCTTAGAACAGGGGACTTTGAACACTGAAGCTTTCTTT.

The rearrangement links TRBV4-2 to TRBJ2-7, with 10 bases lining up with TRBD1. V lost 4 bases, J lost 9 bases, and 12 bases stayed unmatched. The CDR3 contains 15 residues. Germline V gives CDR1 LGHNA, CDR2 YNFKEQ. The CDR3 DNA sequence: TGTGCCAGCAGCCGTACCACGGGACAGGGGACGGGGCAGTACTTC. Translation gives CASSRTTGQGTGQYF.

The chain uses TRBV6-6 and TRBJ1-3; D not resolved. The germline gives CDR1 MNHNY, CDR2 SVGAGI (reference sequence). The CDR3 is made up of 15 amino acids. V lost 7 bases and J lost 0, with 13 bases in between. CDR3 protein: CASTDTGNSGNTIYF. CDR3 in DNA: TGTGCCAGCACCGATACTGGTAACTCTGGAAACACCATATATTTT.